The 21 T cell receptor beta chains given below trace back to one sample, sequenced in a study of tumor-infiltrating lymphocytes in primary liver carcinoma. Using a constant-region primer together with ProtoScript II reverse transcriptase, TCR beta cDNA was made from about 500 ng of total RNA. Researchers made the TCR beta libraries by running three nested multiplex PCR rounds with slightly modified ARM-PCR. For approximately 9 cycles apiece, the opening two PCR rounds ran with TRBV1-TRBV30 forward primers and a C-beta reverse primer. TCRdb re-analysed the multiplex PCR reads in MiXCR, keeping a single row per CDR3 protein. The data show around 190,000 distinct CDR3 sequences, roughly 80% seen once. Without any cell sorting, roughly 20-32 mg of bulk tissue yielded co-extracted RNA and DNA. The specimen sequenced was tumor tissue from primary liver carcinoma. The receptors were sampled from a man aged 40-55 years with primary liver carcinoma and hepatitis B virus infection.

As regards this clonotype: One end of the junction fails to match germline, which may point to a read error. The V gene is TRBV4-1, the J gene TRBJ2-6, with TRBD1 as a possible D gene (6 bases). The germline gives CDR1 MGHRA, CDR2 YSYEKL. The CDR3 covers 18 residues. The CDR3 coding sequence is TGCGCCTGCAGCCAACCGGAACAGGGTGTCGGAGGGGCCAACGTCCTGACTTTC. As protein: CACSQPEQGVGGANVLTF.

Comment on this clonotype: At one of its ends the junction is not consistent with the germline gene, which may arise from a read error. The chain carries TRBV10-3 and TRBJ2-7; D is perhaps TRBD2 (6 bases). Germline CDR1 reads ENHRY; CDR2 reads SYGVKD. This CDR3 is 15 amino acids long. The CDR3 bases are TGTGCCATCAGGGGTCCGGGACTGGGATCCTACGAGCAATACTTC. Translated, it gives CAIRGPGLGSYEQYF.

The chain has TRBV29-1 and TRBJ1-2, with 8 bases fitting TRBD1. CDR3 length: 11 amino acids. CDR1 is SQVTM and CDR2 is ANQGSEA in the germline V gene. The CDR3 DNA follows: TGCGGTGTGGACAGGGATCCTGGCTACACCTTC. The encoded protein is CGVDRDPGYTF. The full variable domain, rest sourced from reference TRBV29-1 and TRBJ1-2, is SAVISQKPSRDICQRGTSLTIQCQVDSQVTMMFWYRQQPGQSLTLIATANQGSEATYESGFVIDKFPISRPNLTFSTLTVSNMSPEDSSIYLCGVDRDPGYTFGSGTRLTVV.

A note on this clonotype: At one of its ends the junction is not consistent with the germline gene, which may arise from a read error. V is TRBV11-1 and J is TRBJ2-1; D is perhaps TRBD2 (5 bases). The CDR3 loop spans 16 amino acids. From germline, CDR1 is SGHAT and CDR2 FQDESV (reference sequence). CDR3 sequence reads: CASSPRVADSFSEHFF. The CDR3 DNA reads TGTGCCAGCAGCCCCCGGGTGGCGGACTCCTTCAGTGAGCACTTCTTC.

As regards this clonotype: The germline gene is not matched at one end of the junction; a read error may be the cause. J is TRBJ2-7 and V is TRBV4-2; tentatively, D is TRBD2 (6 bases). The CDR3 extends over 14 amino acids. Per the germline V gene, CDR1 is LGHNA and CDR2 is YNFKEQ. The CDR3 is CTSCQDGRHLEQYF. The DNA of the CDR3 is TGTACCAGCTGCCAAGACGGGAGACACCTCGAGCAGTACTTC.

With regard to this clonotype: Its ends do not fully match the called genes, so a read error is possible. The chain links TRBV28 to TRBJ1-1, with unresolved D. This CDR3 region has 14 residues. CDR1 is MDHEN, CDR2 SYDVKM, per germline. The CDR3 region has the DNA TGTGCCAGCAGCTTGGAGGGAGGGAACTCTGAAGCTTTCTTT. As protein: CASSLEGGNSEAFF.

Notes on this clonotype: Mismatch with germline at one junction end may stem from a read error. The chain recombines TRBV6-2 or TRBV6-3 with TRBJ2-7; 7 nucleotides match TRBD2. The CDR3 totals 15 residues. Germline loops: CDR1 MNHEY, CDR2 SVGEGT. The chain's CDR3 is CTSNYKPSGSYEQYF. The CDR3 bases are TGTACCAGCAATTATAAGCCTAGCGGCTCCTACGAGCAGTACTTC.

The chain is built from TRBV12-3 or TRBV12-4 and TRBJ1-1, with D tentatively TRBD1 (5 bases). The CDR3 is 12 amino acids. The V and J ends lost 6 bases and 6 bases respectively, with 11 bases between them. CDR3 protein: CASRKGWAEAFF. The CDR3 DNA follows: TGTGCCAGCAGAAAGGGGTGGGCTGAAGCTTTCTTT.

Comment on this clonotype: The junction differs from germline at one of its ends, possibly a read error. This chain links TRBV29-1 with TRBJ2-7; D possibly uses TRBD1 or TRBD2 (5 bases each). CDR3 length: 16 residues. Germline CDR1 SQVTM, CDR2 ANQGSEA. CDR3 in amino acids: CGAMTSGTGTPYEQHF. As DNA, the CDR3 is TGCGGCGCCATGACATCTGGGACCGGTACTCCCTACGAGCAGCACTTC.

In nucleotides, the CDR3 is TGTGCCAGCAGCTTACGATGGACAGGGGAATGCCAGCAGTACTTC. It yields the protein CASSLRWTGECQQYF. This sequence joins TRBV11-2 and TRBJ2-7; 9 bases agree with TRBD1. Trimming at V came to 2 bases and at J to 8 bases, leaving 10 bases not matched to a gene. Looked up from germline, CDR1 is SGHAT and CDR2 is FQNNGV. The CDR3 has 15 residues.

About this clonotype itself: At one end, the junction sequence differs from germline, possibly due to a read error. DNA for the CDR3: TGTGCCAGCAGTTTTCAGCTGAGCAATCAACCCCAGCATTTT. Its translation: CASSFQLSNQPQHF. The chain couples TRBV12-3 or TRBV12-4 to TRBJ1-5; D is ambiguous. The CDR3 is made up of 14 amino acids.

This clonotype is a singleton in its sample. The conserved final phenylalanine or tryptophan is absent from the CDR3, which likely points to a read error. The DNA is omitted, as the CDR3 cannot be located on it reliably, and the CDR3 follows TCRdb's listing. The chain uses TRBV5-4 and TRBJ2-3; TRBD1 is the table's D call, not checked against the DNA. The germline V gene encodes CDR1 SGHNT and CDR2 YYREEE (reference sequence). Inclusive of both ends, the CDR3 amounts to 11 amino acids. The CDR3 region is CASSQGERTDL.

To note about this clonotype: At one of its ends the junction is not consistent with the germline gene, which may arise from a read error. The chain has TRBV6-1 and TRBJ2-1, with 7 bases that match TRBD2. This CDR3 is 17 amino acids long. Germline assignment: CDR1 MNHNS and CDR2 SASEGT. The CDR3 loop reads CASVTLGGTRPGNEQSF. The CDR3 region has the DNA TGTGCCAGCGTAACCCTCGGGGGGACCAGGCCTGGCAATGAGCAGTCCTTC.

About this clonotype: Since the CDR3 does not end with the conserved phenylalanine or tryptophan, this likely comes from a read error. The V call is TRBV5-4, the J call TRBJ2-7; 8 bases agree with TRBD2. V shed 1 base and J 1 base; nucleotides not matched to a gene: 4. The CDR3 extends over 15 amino acids. Germline values: CDR1 SGHNT, CDR2 YYREEE (reference sequence). The CDR3 DNA follows: TGTGCCAGCAGCTTGACTAGCGGATTTTCCTACGAGCAGTACTTA. It translates to CASSLTSGFSYEQYL.

About this clonotype itself: A much bigger clone sits one base away, suggesting this may be a read error. The V and J genes are TRBV5-1 and TRBJ2-5, with 7 positions matching TRBD1. This CDR3 has 14 amino acids. The germline CDR1 and CDR2 sequences are SGHRS and YFSETQ. The trim removed 0 bases at V and 6 bases at J, leaving 5 bases unmatched. The CDR3 coding sequence is TGCGCCAGCAGCTTGGAAGGGGGCTCGAAGACCCAGTACTTC. Protein product: CASSLEGGSKTQYF. The entire variable domain, with the rest obtained from reference TRBV5-1 and TRBJ2-5, is as follows: KAGVTQTPRYLIKTRGQQVTLSCSPISGHRSVSWYQQTPGQGLQFLFEYFSETQRNKGNFPGRFSGRQFSNSRSEMNVSTLELGDSALYLCASSLEGGSKTQYFGPGTRLLVL.

Notes on this clonotype: One junction end does not reproduce the germline sequence, and a read error may be involved. CDR3 sequence reads: CASSQASSGLSSYNEQFF. DNA of the CDR3: TGTGCCAGCAGCCAAGCGTCTAGCGGGCTCAGCTCCTATAATGAGCAGTTCTTC. J is TRBJ2-1 and V is TRBV4-2; TRBD2 aligns across 8 bases. The CDR3 runs 18 residues. Germline CDR1 is LGHNA and CDR2 is YNFKEQ.

The chain couples TRBV6-2 or TRBV6-3 to TRBJ2-3; TRBD2 agrees at 8 bases. In germline, CDR1 is MNHEY, CDR2 SVGEGT. V lost 9 bases to trimming and J lost 11 bases; unmatched junction nucleotides: 13. CDR3 length: 13 residues. The CDR3 spells CASSAGTRSQQYF. Written as DNA, the CDR3 is TGTGCCAGTTCCGCTGGGACTAGAAGTCAGCAGTATTTT.

Comment on this clonotype: A read error may account for a junction end that differs from germline. The J gene is TRBJ2-2, the V gene TRBV11-3; 11 nucleotides line up with TRBD2. CDR3 length: 16 amino acids. Germline V CDR1 and CDR2: SGHNT, YENEEA. The CDR3 region is CASNPGLAGYTEELFF. The DNA for the CDR3 is TGTGCCAGCAACCCCGGACTAGCGGGCTACACCGAGGAGTTGTTTTTT.

The chain carries TRBV6-2 or TRBV6-3 and TRBJ2-7; D ambiguous. Trimming shortened V by 5 bases and J by 0 bases, and 17 bases separated the two germline ends. The CDR3 is 16 amino acids. Germline V CDR1 and CDR2: MNHEY, SVGEGT. The CDR3 nucleotides read TGTGCCAGCAGTAGTGGGCAGAGCCGCATCTCCTACGAGCAGTACTTC. Protein product: CASSSGQSRISYEQYF.

On this clonotype: This likely comes from a read error, as the CDR3 has no conserved phenylalanine or tryptophan at its end. The chain couples TRBV5-5 to TRBJ2-1; D remains ambiguous. This CDR3 is 13 amino acids long. Germline assignment: CDR1 SGHKS and CDR2 YYEKEE (reference sequence). CDR3 bases: TGTGCCACCAGCTACCGAACGGGCAATGAGCAGTTCTCC. The encoded protein is CATSYRTGNEQFS.

This clonotype was counted a few times. This could be a read error, since a much larger clone is one nucleotide away. The chain links TRBV5-6 to TRBJ2-7; D remains ambiguous. From germline, CDR1 is SGHDT and CDR2 YYEEEE. This CDR3 comprises 11 residues. CDR3 nucleotide sequence: TGTGCCGGCAGCCGCAGATACGAGCAGTACTTC. Protein: CAGSRRYEQYF.